A single TCR beta chain is shown here with its context. The antigen it binds to is not known. Base qualities are not recorded, but no much larger clone differs from it by a single base. RNA was extracted from bulk unsorted tissue and checked for quality with a NanoDrop ND-1000 and an Agilent 2100. The donors were newly diagnosed lung cancer patients admitted for thoracic surgery in China from August to November 2014 who had not received prior chemotherapy. The study excluded patients who had received radiotherapy or chemotherapy before or who had another cancer at the same time. Surgical tissue pieces of roughly 1-2 cm3 were preserved in RNAlater solution and were kept at -80 degrees C until use. Library generation was performed with multiplex PCR. This sample was sequenced with an Illumina HiSeq 2500. TCRbeta libraries were built by three rounds of nested PCR using primers (Table S4), following protocols modified from ARM-PCR. Before sequencing, PCR products in the 200-500 bp range were cut out of the gel and cleaned up using the QIAquick gel extraction kit. The source study handled its data this way. Trimmomatic was used to clean the reads, FLASH merged the cleaned reads into complete CDR3 sequences, and MiTCR assigned the sequences to V(D)J germline segments. Clonal diversity was calculated as the inverse Simpson's index using VDJtools. A read counted as productive if the sequence was in-frame and lacked a premature stop codon. TCRdb reran the public reads through fastp at Q25 and MiXCR, keeping productive beta chains. Each CDR3 protein appears once, grouped with its most common genes and DNA. What appears here as the V and J calls and clone size reflects TCRdb's work, not the paper's. A total of roughly 150,000 distinct CDR3 sequences appear in this sample, approximately 64% of them only once. About 20% of the sample goes to the ten largest clones.

The data originate from a study of tumor and adjacent non-tumor tissue in lung cancer (dated by TCRdb to between 2018 and 2020). As for the study more broadly: Of the cohort, eleven to twelve patients had adenocarcinoma, 2 had squamous cell carcinoma and 1 had small cell lung cancer. The roughly 15 patients were aged roughly 30 to 80 years, included some 10 men and 5 women, and had TNM stage I to III disease. In total, sequencing yielded approximately 130,000,000 productive TCRbeta reads, which works out to an average of approximately 4.1 million reads per sample. The study compared bulk TCRbeta repertoires between lung tumor tissue and matched distant non-tumor lung tissue from 15 lung cancer patients. TCRbeta CDR3 sequencing was performed on 30 to 35 paired specimens, with one tumor sample and one normal lung sample collected per patient. On the study overall, not on this receptor specifically: The top 100 clones accounted for a significantly larger cumulative portion of the repertoire in normal lung than in tumor tissue. Only around 14 patients were in the cohort, and the authors stated that larger samples and more detailed clinical data are needed. Neither the sequencing platform nor unique molecular identifiers are named or mentioned anywhere in the methods. TCR diversity (inverse Simpson) was significantly higher in tumor than in normal lung tissue (roughly 430 vs 170, P = 0.0075, Mann-Whitney U test). Peripheral blood was not sequenced, so blood TCRbeta repertoires in these lung cancer patients were not examined. Significantly higher TCR diversity was found in younger patients, and higher tumor TCR diversity was associated with shorter overall and disease-free survival.

The CDR3 runs 14 residues from the cysteine to the phenylalanine. The CDR3 DNA has 42 bases and is translated from base 1. V loses 7 bases, J loses 3 bases, and the germline ends lie 13 bases apart. The germline V gene yields SGHRS for CDR1 and YFSETQ for CDR2. The chain employs TRBV5-1 and TRBJ2-2; a tentative D match to TRBD2 spans 6 bases. The specimen sequenced was lung tumor tissue. The sequence came from a man between 60 and 75 years old with small cell lung cancer. This receptor has the CDR3 CASQKEGDTGELFF. The DNA sequence reads TGCGCCAGCCAAAAGGAGGGCGACACCGGGGAGCTGTTTTTT.